The TCR beta chain under discussion was sequenced for a study of CD8+ T cells in alopecia areata. The CDR3 extends over 14 amino acids. After removal of 6 bases from V and 6 bases from J, the junction contained 10 bases not matched to a gene. CDR1 SQVTM and CDR2 ANQGSEA come from the germline V gene. cDNA serving as the sequencing template came from extracted, reverse transcribed RNA. Here immunoSEQ multiplex PCR was the method, and the copy in TCRdb shows in-frame clones only, minus some. The sample holds about 98,000 clones, 40% to 45% seen once. Peripheral blood, together with lesional scalp punch biopsies, was collected from alopecia areata patients.

This sequence joins TRBV29-1 and TRBJ2-3; 9 bases are shared with TRBD1. The source material was CD4+ T cells sorted from blood. The receptor was isolated from a human donor with alopecia areata. The DNA of the CDR3 is TGCAGCGTCTCCGGGACAGGGTATATGGATACGCAGTATTTT. This encodes CSVSGTGYMDTQYF.